This TCR beta chain originates from a study of cytomegalovirus exposure and HLA in healthy donors. Overall study results and limits: In the roughly 120 validation repertoires, a later analysis found that first-cohort TCR clusters tended to co-occur. There were a few CMV-associated chains whose specificity for CMV antigens was confirmed in vitro.

Only in-frame clones appear in the TCRdb table, and some are missing; sequencing was by immunoSEQ multiplex PCR. The data show 90,000 to 110,000 clones, 70% to 90% seen once. Comment on this clone: What it recognizes is unknown.

CDR3 length: 10 amino acids. V shed 6 bases and J shed 8 bases, with 10 bases lying between them. Germline CDR1 SQVTM, CDR2 ANQGSEA. Material for sequencing was PBMCs. This chain links TRBV29-1 with TRBJ1-1; D is possibly TRBD1 (6 bases). The TCR sequence derives from a woman aged 18-29 years in good health and CMV-seropositive. CDR3 coding DNA: TGCAGCGTACTCGACAGGGAAGCTTTCTTT. As protein: CSVLDREAFF.